One and the same sample provided the 7 T cell receptor beta chains below, sequenced in a study of blood T cell repertoires in COVID-19. Assay: immunoSEQ multiplex PCR; the TCRdb copy retains only in-frame clones and omits some. The sample lists about 88,000 clones, approximately 86% seen once, with roughly 15% in the top ten. The specimen was peripheral blood. The receptors originated from a male donor with acute or convalescent COVID-19.

The CDR3 region has the DNA TGTGCCAGTAGTCGCCGAGAGACAGGGAAATATGGCTACACCTTC. It yields the protein CASSRRETGKYGYTF. This sequence joins TRBV19 and TRBJ1-2, with 7 bases matching TRBD1. Germline CDR1 and CDR2: LNHDA and SQIVND (reference sequence). J lost 5 bases, V lost 5 bases, and 11 bases had no gene match. This CDR3 region has 15 residues.

The genes are TRBV18 and TRBJ1-1, with 9 bases identical to TRBD1. This CDR3 has 16 residues. V was clipped by 5 bases and J by 1 base; unmatched bases: 8. Germline V CDR1 and CDR2: KGHSH, LQKENI. DNA for the CDR3: TGTGCCAGCTCAATCCGGACAGGGGCGGAGAACACTGAAGCTTTCTTT. Translation: CASSIRTGAENTEAFF.

The chain has TRBV19 and TRBJ2-2, with a weak D call TRBD1 (6 bases). Trimming removed 7 bases from V and 6 bases from J, with 18 bases in between. Germline V lookup: CDR1 LNHDA, CDR2 SQIVND (reference sequence). This CDR3 region has 15 residues. Written as DNA, the CDR3 is TGTGCCAGTATGGGGGTGGGGGCATCCCCCGGGGAGCTGTTTTTT. This encodes CASMGVGASPGELFF.

The chain has TRBV5-1 and TRBJ2-7; 9 nucleotides line up with TRBD1. Germline V lookup: CDR1 SGHRS, CDR2 YFSETQ. The CDR3 consists of 16 residues. J gave up 1 base and V 4 bases, and 9 bases lay outside the gene matches. The CDR3 DNA is TGCGCCAGCAGCCCGCTTATGGGACAGGGATCCTACGAGCAGTACTTC. Its translation is CASSPLMGQGSYEQYF.

The CDR3 loop is CASRTGGPQETQYF. CDR3 in DNA: TGCGCCAGCAGAACGGGGGGGCCTCAAGAGACCCAGTACTTC. V usage is TRBV5-1 and J usage is TRBJ2-5, with 8 bases aligning to TRBD2. V lost 5 bases, J lost 2 bases, and 5 bases stayed unmatched. In germline, CDR1 is SGHRS, CDR2 YFSETQ. This CDR3 region has 14 residues.

The rearrangement joins TRBV5-1 to TRBJ2-4; D possibly corresponds to TRBD2 (6 bases). The length of the CDR3 is 13 residues. Trimming shortened V by 4 bases and J by 6 bases, and 11 bases separated the two germline ends. Germline CDR1 is SGHRS and CDR2 is YFSETQ. CDR3 nucleotide sequence: TGCGCCAGCAGCCTAGGGACTGGAAACATTCAGTACTTC. Translating it yields CASSLGTGNIQYF.

This sequence joins TRBV6-5 and TRBJ2-7, with D possibly TRBD1 on 7 matching bases. Deletions cut 6 bases from V and 5 bases from J, with 20 bases between. The germline V gene has CDR1 MNHEY and CDR2 SVGAGI. The CDR3 is 15 residues long. Written as DNA, the CDR3 is TGTGCCAGCAGAAGGGGGGACAGTTCCCTCGACGAGCAGTACTTC. It yields the protein CASRRGDSSLDEQYF.